This T cell receptor beta chain was recorded in a study of blood T cell repertoires in COVID-19. The germline V gene has CDR1 LGHNA and CDR2 YNFKEQ. This CDR3 is 14 amino acids long. V lost 4 bases and J lost 3, with 10 bases in between. In the authors' workflow: Counts of nucleated cells, estimated from reference gene primer amplification, were obtained. Assay: immunoSEQ multiplex PCR; the TCRdb copy retains only in-frame clones and omits some. V, J and clone size are those of that table, while D and trimming were read from the DNA. Of about 260,000 clones in the sample, around 80% are singletons; the top ten hold roughly 4%.

The sample comprised PBMCs or T cells enriched from blood (not recorded which). The V call is TRBV4-2, the J call TRBJ1-5; tentative D call: TRBD1 (5 bases). This clonotype originated in a man under 40 with acute COVID-19. The CDR3 protein is CASSLKTDNQPQHF. For the CDR3, the DNA is TGTGCCAGCAGCCTCAAGACAGACAATCAGCCCCAGCATTTT.